This is a list of T cell receptor beta chains from one sample in a study of T cell responses to AZD1222 COVID-19 vaccine. Profiling relied on immunoSEQ multiplex PCR, and the TCRdb table lists in-frame clones only, not all of them. The sample lists about 260,000 clones, just over 90% seen once, with 0.55% in the top ten. The starting material was peripheral blood, obtained on day 0 of AZD1222 vaccination. These receptors came from an adult in good health. The conserved cysteine and the conserved F or W are not part of the CDR3 here. Expanded clones are given a class, and other clones once, few, many or no size at all.

-,TRBV7-2,ASSLSGTSGQETQY
-,TRBV6-5,ASEETGTRWGYT
-,TRBV2,ASSKLNTEAF
-,TRBV11-3,ASSWNGEAREQF
-,TRBV7-3,ASSARQGALNEQF
-,TRBV5-4,ASSSLAGGFNTVKQY
-,TRBV28,ASSRPSAKNIQY
-,TRBV5-6,ASSLETGMSSYNSPLH
few,TRBV5-1,ASSLNTGELF
-,TRBV4-1,ASSQDRGQGVEKLF
-,TRBV4-1,ASSQDPAAYGYT
-,TRBV19,ASVGQGNTGELF
few,TRBV19,ASSDPRTGDASPLH
few,TRBV24-1,ATSDLEGSGTQY
-,TRBV7-6,ASSPRDRGLGGELF
-,TRBV2,ASSSDVTTEAF
-,TRBV28,ASSLEAGPSSYEQY
-,TRBV5-1,ASRPGTGNIEAF
-,TRBV15,ATSRDWNQPQH
-,TRBV7-9,ASSLRREWYNEQF
-,TRBV28,ASSLGGSSYNEQF
-,TRBV15,ATSRDGSGRATGELF
-,TRBV9,ASSVGSSTDTQY
once,TRBV30,AWSVKGQGNQPQH
-,TRBV10-1,ASSPRTGTEAF
-,TRBV2,ASSRVPGYGYT
-,TRBV19,ASSGGIGQPQH